The rows below give T cell receptor beta chains drawn from one sample of a study of T cell changes during pregnancy in multiple sclerosis. Profiling relied on immunoSEQ multiplex PCR, and the TCRdb table lists in-frame clones only, not all of them. The top ten clones hold approximately 2.5% of a sample with over 65,000 clones, about nine tenths of them seen once. Source: peripheral blood, taken in the first trimester of pregnancy. All receptors come from a female donor with multiple sclerosis, enrolled in a pregnancy study. CDR3s include the opening cysteine and the closing phenylalanine or tryptophan.

cdr3_length	v_call	j_call	cdr3_aa
11	TRBV5-1	TRBJ1-2	CASSSDYGYTF
12	TRBV30	TRBJ1-1	CAWRPGSGGAFF
16	TRBV14	TRBJ1-1	CASSQIQGSRNTEAFF
13	TRBV11-1	TRBJ1-5	CASSRAGGQPQHF
15	TRBV7-2	TRBJ2-5	CASSSRLAGVETQYF
14	TRBV16	TRBJ1-2	CASSLEQGAYGYTF
14	TRBV27	TRBJ2-7	CASSLSTKTREQYF
14	TRBV28	TRBJ2-7	CASRTGTVSYEQYF
14	TRBV11-3	TRBJ2-7	CASSLEDSLSEQYF
14	TRBV5-4	TRBJ1-1	CASSLDRGYTEAFF
13	TRBV6-5	TRBJ1-1	CASSTEGLGEAFF
16	TRBV18	TRBJ1-1	CASSPFGGRRDTEAFF
15	TRBV6-5	TRBJ1-2	CASSYSPWGDYGYTF
14	TRBV7-2	TRBJ2-7	CASSFGQKLYEQYF
14	TRBV29-1	TRBJ2-4	CSVQRLMTPDIQYF
15	TRBV6-5	TRBJ1-5	CASSYSMADNQPQHF
14	TRBV29-1	TRBJ2-1	CSVDTVASYNEQFF
16	TRBV6-1	TRBJ2-5	CASSEEEGRGPETQYF
12	TRBV29-1	TRBJ2-3	CSADREADTQYF
17	TRBV5-1	TRBJ1-6	CASSLEMGTGINSPLHF
15	TRBV5-4	TRBJ2-1	CASSLGLAGDNEQFF
14	TRBV27	TRBJ2-6	CASSLSTSANVLTF
15	TRBV27	TRBJ2-1	CASSSQGQFYNEQFF
16	TRBV19	TRBJ1-2	CASSDRQGRRTYGYTF
11	TRBV2	TRBJ1-2	CASSQAYGYTF
16	TRBV9	TRBJ2-2	CASSNTGTGYTGELFF
20	TRBV28	TRBJ2-2	CASSFPTYRPLAANTGELFF
16	TRBV27	TRBJ2-4	CASSPRGGVEGNIQYF
14	TRBV30	TRBJ2-1	CACNRQGALNEQFF
14	TRBV2	TRBJ1-1	CASSVLGPNTEAFF
15	TRBV11-1	TRBJ2-3	CASSLGQSSTDTQYF
14	TRBV30	TRBJ2-1	CAWNPGLEHNEQFF
14	TRBV6-5	TRBJ2-7	CASSYIGGGYEQYF
12	TRBV5-6	TRBJ2-1	CASSLELGEQFF
14	TRBV4-2	TRBJ1-1	CASSQDFNREEAFF
15	TRBV9	TRBJ2-7	CASSVGGISGYEQYF
14	TRBV7-8	TRBJ2-7	CASSLLAGSYEQYF
15	TRBV7-2	TRBJ1-5	CASSLSGYSNQPQHF
17	TRBV5-1	TRBJ2-2	CASSWGLGGSSAGELFF
15	TRBV5-1	TRBJ2-1	CASSSGQGRYNEQFF
15	TRBV5-1	TRBJ1-2	CASSLTGGVNYGYTF
17	TRBV7-2	TRBJ2-1	CASSLQSAGHAYNEQFF
12	TRBV10-3	TRBJ1-2	CASGTGAYGYTF
12	TRBV10-3	TRBJ2-1	CAIGGTHNEQFF
14	TRBV2	TRBJ1-1	CASRDSTGDAEAFF
14	TRBV15	TRBJ2-1	CATSRLGASDEQFF
13	TRBV5-5	TRBJ1-1	CASTFSGITEAFF